This TCR beta chain was obtained from a study of T cell changes during pregnancy in multiple sclerosis. Trimming cost V 7 bases and J 5 bases, with 8 bases left between them. Germline lookup yields CDR1 SNHLY and CDR2 FYNNEI. The CDR3 consists of 12 residues. The protocol was immunoSEQ multiplex PCR, while the TCRdb copy is restricted to in-frame clones and leaves out a portion. The table has over 55,000 clones, 90% to 95% seen once. The V and J genes are TRBV2 and TRBJ2-2, with D unresolved. The source is a female donor with multiple sclerosis, enrolled in a pregnancy study. The specimen was CD8+ T cells from peripheral blood mononuclear cells, collected in the third trimester of pregnancy. CDR3 sequence reads: CASIHPTGELFF. CDR3 coding DNA: TGTGCCAGCATACACCCGACCGGGGAGCTGTTTTTT. Combining the CDR3 with reference TRBV2 and TRBJ2-2 gives the whole variable domain EPEVTQTPSHQVTQMGQEVILRCVPISNHLYFYWYRQILGQKVEFLVSFYNNEISEKSEIFDDQFSVERPDGSNFTLKIRSTKLEDSAMYFCASIHPTGELFFGEGSRLTVL.